A single T cell receptor beta chain is shown here with its context. This sample was taken from a study of T cells in Graves' hyperthyroidism and ophthalmopathy. Authors of the study amplified TCR beta CDR3 regions from RNA transcripts. During a first-round RT-PCR of the TCR CDR3, the HTBI primer set was used. TCRdb analysed the multiplex PCR reads with MiXCR anew, one entry per CDR3 protein. The sample includes 200,000 to 250,000 distinct CDR3 sequences, roughly 17% of them seen just once. The V gene's germline CDR1 is SGDLS and CDR2 YYNGEE. V gave up 0 bases and J gave up 2 bases, with 16 bases separating them. This CDR3 region has 17 residues.

This TCR derives from a woman in her late teens or twenties with Graves' ophthalmopathy. This rearrangement joins TRBV9 to TRBJ2-3; D possibly corresponds to TRBD2 (6 bases). The sequenced sample was blood. CDR3 protein: CASSVEGTLTSTDTQYF. CDR3 in DNA: TGTGCCAGCAGCGTAGAGGGGACTCTCACCTCCACAGATACGCAGTATTTT.